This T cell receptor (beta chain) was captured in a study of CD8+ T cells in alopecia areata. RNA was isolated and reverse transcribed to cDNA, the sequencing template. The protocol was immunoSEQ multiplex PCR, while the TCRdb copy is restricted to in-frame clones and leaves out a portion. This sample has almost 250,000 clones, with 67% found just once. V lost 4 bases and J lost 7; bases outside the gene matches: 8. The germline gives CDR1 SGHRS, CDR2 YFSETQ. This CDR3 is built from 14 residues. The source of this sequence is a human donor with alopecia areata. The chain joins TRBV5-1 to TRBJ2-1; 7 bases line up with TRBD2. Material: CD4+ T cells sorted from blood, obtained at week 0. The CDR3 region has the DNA TGCGCCAGCAGCCTGAGGACTAGTGATAATGAGCAGTTCTTC. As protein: CASSLRTSDNEQFF.